Below are 22 T cell receptor beta chains sequenced from a single sample in a study of cytomegalovirus exposure and HLA in healthy donors. Primers: 60 Vbeta forward and 13 Jbeta reverse. TCRdb's copy holds only in-frame clones and misses some; the assay was immunoSEQ multiplex PCR. The table has about 130,000 clones, over 60% seen once. The sample consisted of PBMCs. The receptors were gathered from a human donor in good health.

The chain uses TRBV29-1 and TRBJ1-1; tentative D call: TRBD1 (6 bases). Trimming removed 7 bases at V and 11 bases at J, with 17 bases between. The CDR3 consists of 11 residues. Germline CDR1 reads SQVTM; CDR2 reads ANQGSEA. The CDR3 loop reads CSGRDNRDAFF. CDR3 bases: TGCAGCGGGCGTGACAACAGGGACGCTTTCTTT.

The chain employs TRBV27 and TRBJ2-7; 9 nucleotides agree with TRBD1. The J segment lost 9 bases and the V segment lost 4 bases, leaving 7 bases of the junction unmatched. The CDR3 has 13 residues. Germline V lookup: CDR1 MNHEY, CDR2 SMNVEV (reference sequence). The CDR3 region has the DNA TGTGCCAGCAGTTGGGGACAGGGATTAGGGCAGTACTTC. This sequence encodes CASSWGQGLGQYF.

The chain couples TRBV4-2 to TRBJ1-1; no definite D call. The V and J ends lost 8 bases and 11 bases respectively, with 24 bases between them. Germline V gene data show CDR1 as LGHNA and CDR2 as YNFKEQ. The CDR3 has 14 residues. CDR3 in DNA: TGTGCCAGCCAACTTACAGAGCTGACAAGATGGGCTTTCTTT. Encoded protein: CASQLTELTRWAFF.

The V and J genes are TRBV4-1 and TRBJ2-1; 7 bases are shared with TRBD1. Germline assignment: CDR1 MGHRA and CDR2 YSYEKL. The V gene end was trimmed by 4 bases and the J gene end by 3 bases; junction bases not matched to a gene: 12. The CDR3 spans 17 residues. The CDR3 DNA sequence: TGCGCCAGCAGCCCCGGCGGAGCCGGGACAGTCTACAATGAGCAGTTCTTC. It translates to CASSPGGAGTVYNEQFF.

The genes are TRBV29-1 and TRBJ2-7; 12 bases fit TRBD1. The ends lost 3 bases at V and 6 bases at J; junction bases unmatched: 6. The CDR3 spans 14 residues. In germline, CDR1 is SQVTM, CDR2 ANQGSEA. The CDR3 sequence: CSVEWGQGAGEQYF. CDR3 bases: TGCAGCGTTGAGTGGGGACAGGGGGCTGGCGAGCAGTACTTC.

This clone has a single count. This chain joins TRBV6-5 and TRBJ1-2; 7 bases match TRBD1. This CDR3 has 13 residues. The V gene end was trimmed by 5 bases and the J gene end by 7 bases; junction bases not matched to a gene: 7. CDR1 and CDR2 from the germline V gene are MNHEY and SVGAGI. DNA of the CDR3: TGTGCCAGCAGTCAGCGACAGGGATTTGGCTACACCTTC. This gives the protein CASSQRQGFGYTF.

This clone was detected only a few times. The V gene is TRBV4-1, the J gene TRBJ1-1; weak D call: TRBD1 (5 bases). V dropped 7 bases and J dropped 11 bases, with 26 bases sitting between them. The CDR3 totals 15 residues. Per germline, CDR1 MGHRA and CDR2 YSYEKL. CDR3 DNA: TGCGCCAGCACCCACGACGACAGTTTCCATGGCTGGGCTTTCTTT. Its protein product is CASTHDDSFHGWAFF.

The chain links TRBV9 to TRBJ2-1, with 8 bases identical to TRBD2. Trimming at V came to 4 bases and at J to 6 bases, leaving 3 bases not matched to a gene. The germline gives CDR1 SGDLS, CDR2 YYNGEE. This CDR3 region has 13 residues. The CDR3 loop is CASSPSGGNEQFF. Written as DNA, the CDR3 is TGTGCCAGCAGCCCCAGCGGGGGCAATGAGCAGTTCTTC.

The V and J genes are TRBV5-1 and TRBJ1-2, with D hard to call. The CDR3 is made up of 16 amino acids. In germline, CDR1 is SGHRS, CDR2 YFSETQ. V shed 0 bases and J shed 1 base, with 13 bases lying between them. CDR3: CASSLGIFGINYGYTF. The CDR3 DNA reads as TGCGCCAGCAGCTTGGGAATTTTTGGCATTAACTATGGCTACACCTTC.

The V gene is TRBV4-2, the J gene TRBJ2-2, with a tentative D call TRBD2 (6 bases). This CDR3 region has 17 residues. Deletions cut 5 bases from V and 1 base from J, with 17 bases between. The germline gives CDR1 LGHNA, CDR2 YNFKEQ. Written as DNA, the CDR3 is TGTGCCAGCAGCTTTACATCCGGGGGAAGGAACACCGGGGAGCTGTTTTTT. Translated: CASSFTSGGRNTGELFF.

This chain joins TRBV19 and TRBJ2-7; TRBD1 might be the D (6 bases). V dropped 4 bases and J dropped 5 bases, with 18 bases sitting between them. The germline V gene has CDR1 LNHDA and CDR2 SQIVND (reference sequence). The CDR3 contains 15 residues. This chain's CDR3 is CASSTNRVIADEQYF. CDR3 coding DNA: TGTGCCAGTAGTACCAACAGGGTAATAGCTGACGAGCAGTACTTC.

This chain connects TRBV9 to TRBJ1-1; the D is unclear. CDR3 length equals 16 residues. V was cut by 0 bases and J by 1 base, with 13 bases left in between. From germline, CDR1 is SGDLS and CDR2 YYNGEE. The CDR3 nucleotides are TGTGCCAGCAGCGTAGGGGGTTCGGGGAAGAACACTGAAGCTTTCTTT. It is translated as CASSVGGSGKNTEAFF.

This clone was detected only a few times. The chain uses TRBV5-6 and TRBJ2-7, with D tentatively TRBD2 (6 bases). Germline CDR1 and CDR2: SGHDT and YYEEEE. The germline V and J ends were trimmed by 4 bases and 5 bases, with 19 bases remaining between them. The CDR3 has 15 amino acids. CDR3 protein: CASSPPSGESDEQYF. For the CDR3, the DNA is TGTGCCAGCAGCCCGCCCTCGGGGGAAAGTGACGAGCAGTACTTC.

The rearrangement joins TRBV27 to TRBJ2-2, with 8 bases matching TRBD1. Germline CDR1 and CDR2: MNHEY and SMNVEV (reference sequence). V lost 10 bases and J lost 3; bases outside the gene matches: 13. The CDR3 sequence is 16 residues long. The CDR3 is CATMSYGTGDTGELFF. Here the CDR3 DNA reads TGTGCCACCATGAGCTATGGGACAGGAGACACCGGGGAGCTGTTTTTT.

J is TRBJ1-2 and V is TRBV4-1; D is possibly TRBD1 (5 bases). V lost 0 bases, J lost 4 bases, and 15 bases lay in between. Per the germline V gene, CDR1 is MGHRA and CDR2 is YSYEKL. The CDR3 consists of 16 residues. The chain's CDR3 is CASSQDRVREGYGYTF. For the CDR3, the DNA is TGCGCCAGCAGCCAAGATCGCGTCAGGGAGGGCTATGGCTACACCTTC.

The rearrangement links TRBV9 to TRBJ2-7; 8 bases align to TRBD1. Losses at the gene ends were 4 bases for V and 4 bases for J; bases not matched to a gene: 10. CDR1 and CDR2 (germline): SGDLS, YYNGEE. This CDR3 is built from 15 residues. The CDR3 here is CASSTRQGSDYEQYF. CDR3 sequence (DNA): TGTGCCAGCAGCACGCGACAGGGGTCGGATTACGAGCAGTACTTC.

This clone turned up a few times. V is TRBV7-9 and J is TRBJ1-2; D may be TRBD1 (6 bases). The CDR3 is 16 residues long. V was cut by 1 base and J by 2 bases, with 14 bases left in between. Germline CDR1 and CDR2: SEHNR and FQNEAQ (reference sequence). The CDR3 reads CASSLDGRGRNYGYTF. The CDR3 nucleotides are TGTGCCAGCAGCTTAGATGGCAGGGGCCGGAACTATGGCTACACCTTC.

This chain connects TRBV5-1 to TRBJ2-3; the D gene is possibly TRBD2 (6 bases). Trimming cost V 4 bases and J 0 bases, with 12 bases left between them. Germline values: CDR1 SGHRS, CDR2 YFSETQ. There are 15 residues in the CDR3. CDR3 amino acids: CASSLPLASTDTQYF. The CDR3 bases are TGCGCCAGCAGCCTGCCCCTAGCGAGCACAGATACGCAGTATTTT. The full variable domain, rest sourced from reference TRBV5-1 and TRBJ2-3, is KAGVTQTPRYLIKTRGQQVTLSCSPISGHRSVSWYQQTPGQGLQFLFEYFSETQRNKGNFPGRFSGRQFSNSRSEMNVSTLELGDSALYLCASSLPLASTDTQYFGPGTRLTVL.

This clone came up a few times. This chain connects TRBV4-2 to TRBJ1-6, with D unresolved. Trimming pared 6 bases from V and 7 bases from J, leaving 10 bases between. Germline CDR1 reads LGHNA; CDR2 reads YNFKEQ. The CDR3 covers 13 residues. CDR3 bases: TGTGCCAGCAGACGACCGGGAAATTCACCCCTCCACTTT. Amino acids: CASRRPGNSPLHF.

V is TRBV4-1 and J is TRBJ2-1; 7 bases align to TRBD1. There are 15 residues in the CDR3. Germline CDR1 is MGHRA and CDR2 is YSYEKL. V was pared by 3 bases and J by 3 bases, with 5 bases of the junction left unmatched. DNA of the CDR3: TGCGCCAGCAGCCAGCTGACAGGGTACTACAATGAGCAGTTCTTC. It encodes CASSQLTGYYNEQFF.

This rearrangement joins TRBV11-2 to TRBJ2-3, with 10 nucleotides matching TRBD2. Trimming took 5 bases from V and 2 from J; bases not matched to a gene: 13. CDR1 is SGHAT, CDR2 FQNNGV, per germline. This CDR3 spans 18 amino acids. The CDR3 DNA reads TGTGCCAGCAGCCCCAGGCCAAGTAGCGGGGGGTCCACAGATACGCAGTATTTT. This sequence encodes CASSPRPSSGGSTDTQYF.

This chain connects TRBV4-1 to TRBJ1-5, with D possibly being TRBD1 (6 bases). The CDR3 loop spans 14 amino acids. Germline loops: CDR1 MGHRA, CDR2 YSYEKL. Trimming removed 8 bases at V and 0 bases at J, with 11 bases between. CDR3 residues: CASGTQDSNQPQHF. The CDR3 DNA follows: TGCGCCAGCGGGACACAGGATAGCAATCAGCCCCAGCATTTT.